This T cell receptor (beta chain) was captured by sequencing in a study of OX40 agonist ivuxolimab in advanced cancers. Concerning this clone itself: Its antigen is not known.

It was autoimmune disease history or systemic immunosuppression that excluded patients. Method: immunoSEQ multiplex PCR; TCRdb's copy keeps in-frame clones and lacks some. The sample holds about 88,000 clones, 75% to 90% seen once. Germline V lookup: CDR1 KGHSH, CDR2 LQKENI. The CDR3 contains 15 residues. The V gene end was trimmed by 6 bases and the J gene end by 0 bases; junction bases not matched to a gene: 5. Overall study results and limits: Low levels of normalized T-cell clonal expansion also appeared in some nonresponders.

This TCR was recovered from an adult with an advanced solid tumor such as melanoma, head and neck, liver or kidney cancer. The chain recombines TRBV18 with TRBJ1-5; 7 bases align to TRBD1. This material consisted of CD4+ or CD8+ T cells sorted from blood, taken in a trial of the OX40 agonist ivuxolimab. The CDR3 DNA reads TGTGCCAGCTCCGGGGGACAGTATAGCAATCAGCCCCAGCATTTT. This translates into CASSGGQYSNQPQHF.